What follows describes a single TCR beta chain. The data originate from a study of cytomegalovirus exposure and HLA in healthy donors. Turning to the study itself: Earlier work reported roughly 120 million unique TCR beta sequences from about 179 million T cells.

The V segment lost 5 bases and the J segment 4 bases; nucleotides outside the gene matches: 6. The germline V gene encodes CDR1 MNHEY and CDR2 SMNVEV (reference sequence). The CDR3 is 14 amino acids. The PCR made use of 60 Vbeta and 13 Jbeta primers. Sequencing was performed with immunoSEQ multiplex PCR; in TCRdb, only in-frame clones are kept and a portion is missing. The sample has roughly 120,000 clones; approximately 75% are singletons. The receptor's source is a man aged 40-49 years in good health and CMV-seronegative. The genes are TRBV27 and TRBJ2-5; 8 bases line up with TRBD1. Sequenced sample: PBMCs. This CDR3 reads CASSRTGYRETQYF. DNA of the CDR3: TGTGCCAGCAGTAGGACAGGGTATCGAGAGACCCAGTACTTC.